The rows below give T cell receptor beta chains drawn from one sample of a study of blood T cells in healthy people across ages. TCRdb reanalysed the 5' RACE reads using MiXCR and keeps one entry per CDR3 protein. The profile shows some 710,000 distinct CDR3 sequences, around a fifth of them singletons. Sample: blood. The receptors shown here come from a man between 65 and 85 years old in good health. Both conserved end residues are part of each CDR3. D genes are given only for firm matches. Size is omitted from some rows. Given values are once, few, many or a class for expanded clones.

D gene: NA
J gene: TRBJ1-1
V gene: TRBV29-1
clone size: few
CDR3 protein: CSVGGAGITKTEAFF
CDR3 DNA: TGCAGCGTGGGGGGCGCCGGGATAACGAAGACTGAAGCTTTCTTT

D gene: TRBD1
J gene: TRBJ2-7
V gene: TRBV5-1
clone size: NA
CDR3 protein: CASSPGQARREQYF
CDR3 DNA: TGTGCCAGCAGCCCCGGACAGGCTCGACGCGAGCAGTACTTC

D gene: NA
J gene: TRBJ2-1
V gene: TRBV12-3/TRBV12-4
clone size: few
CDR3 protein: CASRSSLYNEQFF
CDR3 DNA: TGTGCCAGCCGGAGTAGTCTCTACAATGAGCAGTTCTTC

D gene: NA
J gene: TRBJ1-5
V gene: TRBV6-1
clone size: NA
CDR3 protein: CASSGQFNQPQHF
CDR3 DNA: TGTGCCAGCAGTGGACAGTTCAATCAGCCCCAGCATTTT

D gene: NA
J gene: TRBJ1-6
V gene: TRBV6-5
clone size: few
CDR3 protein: CASSYEPSAKNSPLHF
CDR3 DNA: TGTGCCAGCAGTTACGAACCTTCAGCAAAAAATTCACCCCTCCACTTT

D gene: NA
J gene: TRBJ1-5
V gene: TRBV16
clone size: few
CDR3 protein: CASSQFWGLSNQPQHF
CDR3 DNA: TGTGCCAGCAGCCAATTCTGGGGACTTAGCAATCAGCCCCAGCATTTT

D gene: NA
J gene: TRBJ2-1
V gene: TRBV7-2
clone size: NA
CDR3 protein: CAGSLLREKYNEQFF
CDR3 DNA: TGTGCCGGCAGCTTATTGAGGGAGAAGTACAATGAGCAGTTCTTC

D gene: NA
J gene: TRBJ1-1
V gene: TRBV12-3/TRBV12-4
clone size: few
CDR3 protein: CASSLRAGNTEAFF
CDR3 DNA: TGTGCCAGCAGTTTAAGGGCCGGGAACACTGAAGCTTTCTTT

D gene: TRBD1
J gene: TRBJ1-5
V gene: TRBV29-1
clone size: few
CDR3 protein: CSVGQGSYQPQHF
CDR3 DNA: TGCAGCGTGGGACAGGGTAGCTATCAGCCCCAGCATTTT

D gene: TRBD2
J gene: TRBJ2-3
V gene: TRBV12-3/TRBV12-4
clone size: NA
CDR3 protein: CASSLAIAGVDMQYF
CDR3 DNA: TGTGCCAGCAGTTTAGCTATAGCGGGAGTGGATATGCAGTATTTT

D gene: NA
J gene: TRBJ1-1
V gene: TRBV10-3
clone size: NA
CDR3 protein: CAISETPRTVVEGEAFF
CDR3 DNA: TGTGCCATCAGTGAGACCCCGAGGACAGTGGTCGAAGGTGAGGCTTTCTTT

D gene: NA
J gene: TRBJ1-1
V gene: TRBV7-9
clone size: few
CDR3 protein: CASSLAEGGTEAFF
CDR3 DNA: TGTGCCAGCAGCTTAGCGGAAGGGGGCACTGAAGCTTTCTTT

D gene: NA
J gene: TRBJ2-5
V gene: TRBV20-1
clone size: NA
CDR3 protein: CSPQHQETQYF
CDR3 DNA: TGCAGCCCGCAGCACCAAGAGACCCAGTACTTC

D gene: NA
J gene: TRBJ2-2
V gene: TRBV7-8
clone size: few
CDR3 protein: CASSPSPGGGTGELFF
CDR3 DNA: TGTGCCAGCAGCCCGAGTCCCGGGGGAGGAACCGGGGAGCTGTTTTTT

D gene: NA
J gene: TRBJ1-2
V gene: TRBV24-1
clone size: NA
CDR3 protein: CATSDTGENYGYTF
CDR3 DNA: TGTGCCACCAGTGATACGGGAGAAAACTATGGCTACACCTTC